The clone carrying this TCR beta chain showed up just a few times. As yet, its antigen is unknown. These data belong to a study of molecular identifiers for immune sequencing clone quantification. Overall study results and limits: Detection of one spiked Jurkat cell's TCR RNA reportedly worked in one million naive cells.

Sorted naive CD8 T cells were those defined as CD8+CD4-CCR7+CD45RA+. The use of previously described methods and listed TCR primers produced the bulk TCR libraries. TCRdb fed the PCR reads into MiXCR, producing one record per CDR3 protein. The table records 550,000 to 750,000 distinct CDR3 sequences, 20% of them present only once. The CDR3 spans 13 residues. Per the germline V gene, CDR1 is SQVTM and CDR2 is ANQGSEA. V gave up 4 bases and J gave up 2 bases, with 9 bases separating them. The TCR sequence derives from a human donor in good health. Some libraries in this study had Jurkat cell RNA spiked in. The V and J genes are TRBV29-1 and TRBJ2-1; D gene unclear. Sequenced sample: naive CD8+ T cells from blood, with Jurkat cell RNA spiked in. The subset was: FACS-sorted CD8+CD4-CCR7+CD45RA+ naive T cells. The CDR3 reads CSVVASTYNEQFF. CDR3 DNA sequence: TGCAGCGTTGTGGCTTCTACCTACAATGAGCAGTTCTTC.